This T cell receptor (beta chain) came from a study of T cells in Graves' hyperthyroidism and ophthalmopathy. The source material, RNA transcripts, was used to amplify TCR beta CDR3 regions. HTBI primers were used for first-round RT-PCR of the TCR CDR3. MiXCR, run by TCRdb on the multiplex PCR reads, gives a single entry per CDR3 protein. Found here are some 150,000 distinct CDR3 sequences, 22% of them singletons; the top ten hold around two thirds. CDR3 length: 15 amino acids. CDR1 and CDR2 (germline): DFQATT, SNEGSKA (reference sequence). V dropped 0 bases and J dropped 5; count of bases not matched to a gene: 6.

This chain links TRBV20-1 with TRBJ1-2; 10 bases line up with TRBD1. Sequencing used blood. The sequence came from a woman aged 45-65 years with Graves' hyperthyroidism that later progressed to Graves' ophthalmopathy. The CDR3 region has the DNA TGCAGTGCTAGAGACAGGGACAGGGGCTGGTATGGCTACACCTTC. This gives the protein CSARDRDRGWYGYTF.